This entry concerns a single TCR beta chain. Its target is unknown. The CDR3 covers 14 residues. Per the germline V gene, CDR1 is SQVTM and CDR2 is ANQGSEA. The V segment lost 6 bases and the J segment 7 bases; nucleotides outside the gene matches: 13. These data originate in a study of T cells in tuberculosis. Across the study: This South African cohort compared adolescents with or without latent tuberculosis against adults with active tuberculosis. General observations from the study: Active tuberculosis TCR-alpha repertoires lay closer to GMM-specific TCRs than IGRA-negative controls, suggesting clonal expansion. Smaller alpha distances in active tuberculosis partly reflected shorter CDR3-alpha lengths.

TCRdb keeps only in-frame clones here, not all; method: immunoSEQ multiplex PCR. The sample lists roughly 45,000 clones, about 94% occurring once. Sequenced material: PBMCs. The chain carries TRBV29-1 and TRBJ1-2; 8 bases fit TRBD1. This sequence originates from a donor between 5 and 29 years old with latent tuberculosis or without tuberculosis infection. Some clones in this sample may be carry-over from other donors' samples. The CDR3 is CSVTTGGHPGGYTF. The CDR3 region has the DNA TGCAGCGTGACCACAGGGGGGCACCCCGGTGGCTACACCTTC.